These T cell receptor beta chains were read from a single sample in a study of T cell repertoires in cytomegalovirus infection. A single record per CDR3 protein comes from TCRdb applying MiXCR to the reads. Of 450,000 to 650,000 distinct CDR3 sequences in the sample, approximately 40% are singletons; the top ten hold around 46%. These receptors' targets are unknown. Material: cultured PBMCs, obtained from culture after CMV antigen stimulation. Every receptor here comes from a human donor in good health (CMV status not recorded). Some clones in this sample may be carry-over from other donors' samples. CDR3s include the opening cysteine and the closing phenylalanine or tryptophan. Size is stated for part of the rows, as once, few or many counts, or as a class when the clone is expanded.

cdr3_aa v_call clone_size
CASSADTGGWTGELFF TRBV6-1 -
CASKGVSGNTIYF TRBV4-1 -
CASSLGGAPVYEQYF TRBV5-1 -
CASIGQGSETQYF TRBV6-1 few
CASGWALLGEAFF TRBV12-5 -
CASRNPHNEQFF TRBV6-6 -
CASSEYWGPGTGYRNEQFF TRBV2 -
CASSPGYGGSTDTQYF TRBV7-9 -
CASTDQAALGEKLFF TRBV28 few
CASTRQGRSYNEQFF TRBV19 -
CAIGQGADQPQHF TRBV2 -
CASSLGYGGETQYF TRBV7-6 -
CASTYSGAAGAFF TRBV11-2 few
CASSLGPNDRYRAYEQYF TRBV5-1 -
CASSPLRQKTEAFF TRBV18 once
CASSPTSVAGFGELFF TRBV7-2 -
CASSFAGLNYGYTF TRBV7-2 few
CASSVMRGGSSYNEQFF TRBV5-5 -
CASSQGRAANEQFF TRBV11-3 -
CASSRGDGQGAGELFF TRBV4-1 -
CASRPAGGPPDTQYF TRBV27 -
CSARDSPGQVYSSYNSPLHF TRBV20-1 -
CASSLGGMGRNTIYF TRBV7-2 few
CASSYGQLGYGYTF TRBV7-9 -
CASSTSRLAGTNTGELFF TRBV7-2 few
CASSTRQGMNTEAFF TRBV7-8 -
CASQSRVMNTEAFF TRBV7-6 -
CASSIWRGSANEKLFF TRBV19 few
CASSPDRGEQFF TRBV13 few
CASSPSPYEQYF TRBV7-2 many
CASSLDDRGSREQYF TRBV7-9 once
CASSLVLGSDTQYF TRBV11-2 few
CASNEGEGSTDTQYF TRBV6-1 -
CASSIPGLAGGRSDTQYF TRBV5-4 -
CASSLGRGRSNQPQHF TRBV7-2 few
CASSQGPLTSLETQYF TRBV4-1 -
CSAKGAAGINSPLHF TRBV20-1 -
CASSLAGVPLEQFF TRBV6-6 -
CASSLSPSTGYDQPQHF TRBV7-9 -
CAISEIRSRTAYEQYF TRBV10-3 few
CASREAGITLTSPLHF TRBV6-1 -
CASSWSVEGHEQYF TRBV7-9 -
CASQPGSVSTGELFF TRBV28 -
CASSLRPPMHQFF TRBV12-3/TRBV12-4 once
CASSLSPGLYGYTF TRBV7-2 -
CASSLRQGANTEAFF TRBV12-3/TRBV12-4 few